This T cell receptor beta chain stems from a study of early T cells in non-severe SARS-CoV-2 infection. For the study at large: The authors sequenced bulk RNA from unsorted whole blood, leaving chains unpaired.

cDNA molecules, individually, were tagged with unique molecular identifiers. In TCRdb, the 5' RACE reads were re-called with MiXCR into one record per CDR3 protein. The sample has some 60,000 distinct CDR3 sequences, over 7.5% seen once. The CDR3 extends over 16 amino acids. The V end lost 0 bases, the J end lost 1 base, and 12 bases lay between the germline ends. CDR1 is SGHAT, CDR2 FQNNGV, per germline. The sequence was obtained from an adult who was a healthcare worker with PCR-confirmed SARS-CoV-2 infection or an uninfected control (not recorded which). The sequencing sample was made of whole blood. The chain recombines TRBV11-2 with TRBJ2-5; tentative D call: TRBD1 (6 bases). Here the CDR3 reads CASSLDVDRFQETQYF. The CDR3 coding sequence is TGTGCCAGCAGCTTAGACGTAGACAGGTTCCAAGAGACCCAGTACTTC.